The 19 T cell receptor beta chains reported below all come from one sample, sequenced in a study of T-cell reconstitution after alpha-beta-depleted transplantation in children. The TCRbeta library was prepared with unique molecular identifiers. TCRdb used MiXCR to reprocess the PCR reads, holding one entry per CDR3 protein. Of almost 250,000 distinct CDR3 sequences detected, roughly 26% appear once; the ten largest clones hold roughly 2.7%. Sequenced here: PBMCs, sampled before TCRalphabeta/CD19-depleted stem cell transplant. Source of these receptors: a girl aged 2 to 9 with Fanconi anemia, due to receive a stem cell transplant.

CDR3: CSARRLAGVFRGLSSSYEQYF. Written as DNA, the CDR3 is TGCAGTGCTAGAAGACTAGCGGGGGTTTTTAGAGGACTTTCGAGCTCCTACGAGCAGTACTTC. This rearrangement joins TRBV20-1 to TRBJ2-7; 12 nucleotides line up with TRBD2. The V segment lost 2 bases and the J segment 0 bases; nucleotides outside the gene matches: 20. Germline CDR1 is DFQATT and CDR2 is SNEGSKA (reference sequence). This CDR3 contains 21 residues.

V usage is TRBV20-1 and J usage is TRBJ1-5; D perhaps matches TRBD1 (6 bases). Per the germline V gene, CDR1 is DFQATT and CDR2 is SNEGSKA (reference sequence). This CDR3 is 14 amino acids long. Trimming stripped 3 bases from V and 6 bases from J, with 15 bases between. CDR3 in DNA: TGCAGTGCTAGCAGGGGCTATGAGGGTCAGCCCCAGCATTTT. It yields the protein CSASRGYEGQPQHF.

The chain employs TRBV12-3 or TRBV12-4 and TRBJ2-1, with 8 bases that match TRBD2. This CDR3 is built from 14 residues. The trim removed 7 bases at V and 2 bases at J, leaving 4 bases unmatched. The CDR3 protein is CASKGGLAYNEQFF. In nucleotides, the CDR3 is TGTGCCAGCAAAGGGGGACTAGCCTACAATGAGCAGTTCTTC.

The gene calls are TRBV29-1 and TRBJ2-5; 7 positions agree with TRBD1. CDR3 length: 14 amino acids. Germline trimming cut 5 bases from V and 2 bases from J; bases unmatched to any gene: 8. The germline CDR1 and CDR2 sequences are SQVTM and ANQGSEA. The CDR3 here is CSVHGTVLQETQYF. CDR3 nucleotide sequence: TGCAGCGTTCACGGGACAGTCCTACAAGAGACCCAGTACTTC.

Written as DNA, the CDR3 is TGCAGTGCTAGGCCCCGGGACAATCAGCCCCAGCATTTT. Residues: CSARPRDNQPQHF. The J gene is TRBJ1-5, the V gene TRBV20-1; D ambiguous. Trimming removed 3 bases from V and 3 bases from J, with 9 bases in between. The CDR3 sequence is 13 residues long. CDR1 DFQATT and CDR2 SNEGSKA come from the germline V gene (reference sequence).

This clonotype came up many times. The chain combines TRBV20-1 with TRBJ2-7; tentatively, D is TRBD2 (5 bases). With 0 bases removed from V and 6 bases from J, the gap between germline ends came to 21 bases. The CDR3 is made up of 16 amino acids. Germline CDR1 is DFQATT and CDR2 is SNEGSKA (reference sequence). The DNA of the CDR3 is TGCAGTGCTAGAGATTCCCTAGCCAGGCAGTGGCGCGAGCAGTACTTC. This sequence encodes CSARDSLARQWREQYF.

The chain carries TRBV12-3 or TRBV12-4 and TRBJ2-7; D remains unclear. V shed 1 base and J shed 4 bases, with 8 bases lying between them. The CDR3 length is 13 residues. DNA for the CDR3: TGTGCCAGCAGTTTAGGGGCAGCTTACGAGCAGTACTTC. It is translated as CASSLGAAYEQYF.

The chain carries TRBV23-1 and TRBJ2-4, with TRBD2 matching over 7 bases. TRBV23-1 is designated an ORF whose function remains uncertain. Unmatched junction bases numbered 6, after V lost 0 bases and J lost 1 base. The CDR3 sequence is 17 residues long. CDR3 DNA: TGCGCCAGCAGTCAATCAAAGCGGGGTCTCGCCAAAAACATTCAGTACTTC. Amino acids: CASSQSKRGLAKNIQYF.

The rearrangement links TRBV20-1 to TRBJ2-3, with unresolved D. In germline, CDR1 is DFQATT, CDR2 SNEGSKA (reference sequence). The CDR3 loop spans 13 amino acids. V dropped 3 bases and J dropped 2 bases, with 9 bases sitting between them. CDR3 in amino acids: CSASWRDTDTQYF. The CDR3 coding sequence is TGCAGTGCTAGTTGGAGAGACACAGATACGCAGTATTTT.

This clonotype appeared a few times. CDR3 DNA sequence: TGCAGTGCTAGAGATGCTACCGGGACTAGCGGCTACGAGCAGTACTTC. Its protein product is CSARDATGTSGYEQYF. V and J are TRBV20-1 and TRBJ2-7, with TRBD2 identical over 11 bases. V lost 0 bases and J lost 3; bases outside the gene matches: 7. The CDR3 loop spans 16 amino acids. CDR1 is DFQATT, CDR2 SNEGSKA, per germline (reference sequence).

This clonotype was observed many times. The J gene is TRBJ2-5, the V gene TRBV10-3; D not certain. Germline CDR1 ENHRY, CDR2 SYGVKD. With 0 bases removed from V and 0 bases from J, the gap between germline ends came to 2 bases. This CDR3 region has 13 residues. The CDR3 DNA follows: TGTGCCATCAGTGAGTCGAACCAAGAGACCCAGTACTTC. Its protein product is CAISESNQETQYF.

V gene TRBV2 combines with J gene TRBJ2-2; no clear D. Germline V CDR1 and CDR2: SNHLY, FYNNEI. Trimming pared 8 bases from V and 0 bases from J, leaving 22 bases between. The CDR3 loop spans 18 amino acids. The CDR3 spells CASCFHSVGAANTGELFF. As DNA, the CDR3 is TGTGCCAGCTGTTTTCACAGTGTCGGAGCCGCGAACACCGGGGAGCTGTTTTTT.

At least ten counts were recorded for this clonotype. The CDR3 is CASSKRGGPQPQHF. The CDR3 region has the DNA TGTGCCAGCAGTAAAAGGGGAGGTCCACAGCCCCAGCATTTT. The chain combines TRBV6-1 with TRBJ1-5, with D tentatively TRBD1 (5 bases). The germline CDR1 and CDR2 sequences are MNHNS and SASEGT. Deletions cut 5 bases from V and 7 bases from J, with 15 bases between. The CDR3 spans 14 residues.

A note on this clonotype: This may come from a read error, since a much larger clone is one base off. This chain joins TRBV7-6 and TRBJ2-2, with 8 bases aligning to TRBD2. Germline assignment: CDR1 SGHVS and CDR2 FNYEAQ. This CDR3 has 16 amino acids. The CDR3 DNA follows: TGTGCCAGCAGCTTAGGGGGACTAGTGAACACCGGGGGGCTGTTTTTT. Residues: CASSLGGLVNTGGLFF. The full variable domain, in which reference TRBV7-6 and TRBJ2-2 provide the parts outside the CDR3, is GAGVSQSPRYKVTKRGQDVALRCDPISGHVSLYWYRQALGQGPEFLTYFNYEAQQDKSGLPNDRFSAERPEGSISTLTIQRTEQRDSAMYRCASSLGGLVNTGGLFFGEGSRLTVL.

The V gene is TRBV20-1, the J gene TRBJ2-3, with 7 bases lining up with TRBD1. The CDR3 is made up of 10 amino acids. From germline, CDR1 is DFQATT and CDR2 SNEGSKA (reference sequence). V gave up 1 base and J gave up 12 bases; unmatched junction bases: 1. This CDR3 reads CSARGQGQYF. The DNA for the CDR3 is TGCAGTGCTAGAGGACAGGGTCAGTATTTT.

This clonotype came up many times. The rearrangement links TRBV6-5 to TRBJ1-1, with D possibly TRBD1 on 5 matching bases. The germline V gene has CDR1 MNHEY and CDR2 SVGAGI. The CDR3 has 17 residues. Trimming took 2 bases from V and 2 from J, leaving 18 bases between them. The CDR3 DNA is TGTGCCAGCAGTTACCTTTCGACCGGGACGGTAAACACTGAAGCTTTCTTT. This gives the protein CASSYLSTGTVNTEAFF.

This clonotype was observed many times. This chain links TRBV28 with TRBJ2-3; D is uncertain. V was clipped by 3 bases and J by 1 base, with 14 bases between them. This CDR3 has 16 residues. Germline loops: CDR1 MDHEN, CDR2 SYDVKM. The CDR3 DNA reads TGTGCCAGCAGTTTGGCCTCAGGATACCGCACAGATACGCAGTATTTT. This translates into CASSLASGYRTDTQYF.

The chain has TRBV20-1 and TRBJ2-1; 8 bases are shared with TRBD1. Germline V gene sequence: CDR1 DFQATT, CDR2 SNEGSKA (reference sequence). Losses at the gene ends were 5 bases for V and 4 bases for J; bases not matched to a gene: 4. The CDR3 has 13 amino acids. The CDR3 sequence: CSAVQGVYNEQFF. The CDR3 DNA reads as TGCAGTGCTGTACAGGGGGTATACAATGAGCAGTTCTTC.

This clonotype was found a few times. This chain connects TRBV7-3 to TRBJ2-7; 10 nucleotides align to TRBD1. Germline CDR1 SGHTA, CDR2 FQGTGA. This CDR3 spans 14 amino acids. V lost 4 bases, J lost 3 bases, and 3 bases stayed unmatched. The CDR3 coding sequence is TGTGCCAGCAGCTCCGGGACAGGGGACTACGAGCAGTACTTC. Protein: CASSSGTGDYEQYF. Filled out from reference TRBV7-3 and TRBJ2-7, the complete variable domain reads GAGVSQTPSNKVTEKGKYVELRCDPISGHTALYWYRQSLGQGPEFLIYFQGTGAADDSGLPNDRFFAVRPEGSVSTLKIQRTERGDSAVYLCASSSGTGDYEQYFGPGTRLTVT.